This TCR beta chain was profiled in a study of T cell responses to AZD1222 COVID-19 vaccine. Trimming removed 1 base from V and 4 bases from J; junction bases left unmatched: 7. This CDR3 spans 16 amino acids. The germline V gene encodes CDR1 SGHKS and CDR2 YYEKEE (reference sequence). Profiled with immunoSEQ multiplex PCR; TCRdb holds only in-frame clones, not every one. This sample has roughly 150,000 clones; about 93% occur once, and the top ten carry 6.5% to 8%. This sequence originates from an adult who received the AZD1222 COVID-19 vaccine. The sequenced sample was peripheral blood, obtained 28 days after the second AZD1222 dose. The chain is built from TRBV5-5 and TRBJ1-2; 10 bases match TRBD1. The CDR3 DNA reads as TGTGCCAGCAGCTTGTTGGCGACAGGGGGCGGCTATGGCTACACCTTC. It yields the protein CASSLLATGGGYGYTF.